The next 7 T cell receptor beta chains were all read from a single sample in a study of identical twins. TCRdb re-derived calls from the 5' RACE reads in MiXCR, one entry per CDR3 protein. The data show 540,000 or so distinct CDR3 sequences, about a fifth seen once. The sample also formed part of further work on yellow fever vaccine responses in identical twins.

Sequenced input: CD4+ T cells sorted from blood. All receptors derive from a woman under 30 in good health.

J is TRBJ2-7 and V is TRBV5-1; D might be TRBD1 or TRBD2, each matching 6 bases. This CDR3 region has 16 residues. Germline assignment: CDR1 SGHRS and CDR2 YFSETQ. The V end was cut by 0 bases, the J end by 3 bases, with 16 bases between. In nucleotides, the CDR3 is TGCGCCAGCAGCTTGGGCAGCGCCGGGGGCGGCTACGAGCAGTACTTC. This sequence encodes CASSLGSAGGGYEQYF.

The chain employs TRBV12-3 or TRBV12-4 and TRBJ2-3; D is unresolved. V was clipped by 6 bases and J by 0 bases, with 7 bases between them. CDR3 length: 13 residues. CDR3 DNA sequence: TGTGCCAGCAGGCCGGAAAGCACAGATACGCAGTATTTT. Translation: CASRPESTDTQYF.

This clonotype was seen more than once but under ten times. The chain employs TRBV4-2 and TRBJ2-3, with 9 bases identical to TRBD1. J was trimmed by 3 bases and V by 2 bases; bases with no gene match: 18. Germline-derived CDR1 and CDR2 are LGHNA and YNFKEQ. The CDR3 consists of 20 residues. Written as DNA, the CDR3 is TGTGCCAGCAGCCAATTAAGTATTTCGACAGGGGGGGGTTGGACAGATACGCAGTATTTT. It codes for CASSQLSISTGGGWTDTQYF.

The V and J genes are TRBV2 and TRBJ2-3, with D perhaps matching TRBD1 (5 bases). Trimming cost V 3 bases and J 2 bases, with 9 bases left between them. The CDR3 is 14 residues long. CDR1 is SNHLY, CDR2 FYNNEI, per germline. The CDR3 protein is CASSEQGYTDTQYF. DNA of the CDR3: TGTGCCAGCAGTGAGCAGGGTTACACAGATACGCAGTATTTT.

This clonotype was seen only once. The rearrangement joins TRBV27 to TRBJ2-3; perhaps TRBD1 as D (5 bases). Trimming took 6 bases from V and 2 from J, leaving 18 bases between them. The CDR3 covers 16 residues. CDR1 is MNHEY, CDR2 SMNVEV, per germline (reference sequence). The DNA for the CDR3 is TGTGCCAGCAGAAATCCTACGGCAGGGTTCACAGATACGCAGTATTTT. It codes for CASRNPTAGFTDTQYF.

The chain carries TRBV20-1 and TRBJ2-7; D is perhaps TRBD2 (6 bases). Between the trimmed V and J ends, which lost 3 bases and 6 bases, there was a span of 15 bases. Per the germline V gene, CDR1 is DFQATT and CDR2 is SNEGSKA (reference sequence). The CDR3 loop spans 13 amino acids. The CDR3 DNA sequence: TGCAGTGCTAGGGGGGGTCCGGGTTCCGAGCAGTACGTC. Translation gives CSARGGPGSEQYV.

CDR3 DNA sequence: TGCAGTGCTAGAGATCGTCAGCGGGAGTTTTCCTACGAGCAGTACTTC. As protein: CSARDRQREFSYEQYF. The chain has TRBV20-1 and TRBJ2-7; TRBD2 agrees at 8 bases. The J segment lost 1 base and the V segment lost 0 bases, leaving 8 bases of the junction unmatched. CDR3 size: 16 residues. The V gene's germline CDR1 is DFQATT and CDR2 SNEGSKA (reference sequence).